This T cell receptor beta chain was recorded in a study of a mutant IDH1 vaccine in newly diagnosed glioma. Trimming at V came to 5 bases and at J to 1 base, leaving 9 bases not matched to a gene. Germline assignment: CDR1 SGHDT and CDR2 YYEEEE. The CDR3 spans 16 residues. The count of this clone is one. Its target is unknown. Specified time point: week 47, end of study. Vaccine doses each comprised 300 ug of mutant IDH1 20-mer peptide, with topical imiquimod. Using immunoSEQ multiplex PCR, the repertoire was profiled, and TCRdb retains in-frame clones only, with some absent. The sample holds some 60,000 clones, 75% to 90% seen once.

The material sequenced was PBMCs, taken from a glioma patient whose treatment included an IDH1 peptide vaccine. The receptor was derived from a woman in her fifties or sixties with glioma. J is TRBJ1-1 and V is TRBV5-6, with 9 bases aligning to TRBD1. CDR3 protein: CASSWGRTGANTEAFF. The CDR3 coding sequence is TGTGCCAGCAGTTGGGGGAGGACAGGGGCGAACACTGAAGCTTTCTTT.